This T cell receptor (beta chain) was captured in a study of CD8+CD57+ T cells in acquired aplastic anemia. Study-wide context: On average, sorted CD4+ and CD8+ cells gave 3.2 ug of DNA.

V dropped 4 bases and J dropped 0 bases, with 15 bases sitting between them. CDR1 and CDR2 (germline): KGHDR, SFDVKD. The CDR3 runs 17 residues. Whole-study findings and limits: Significant differences in CD8+ Simpson's diversity were not observed between patients and controls.

Flow cytometry had shown expanded CD8+CD57+ cells in the patients chosen for sequencing. Details on this clonotype: As yet, its antigen is unknown.

Profiles of TCR beta VDJ and CDR3 were generated from a genomic DNA template. TCRdb used MiXCR to reprocess the reads, holding one entry per CDR3 protein. The data hold about 98,000 distinct CDR3 sequences, with about 67% observed a single time. The sequenced material came from sorted CD4+, CD8+, or CD8+CD57+ T cells (not recorded which) from PBMCs. This receptor was taken from a human donor with aplastic anemia. This sequence joins TRBV24-1 and TRBJ2-1; D possibly corresponds to TRBD1 (6 bases). The CDR3 spells CATSDTGTLGSYNEQFF. CDR3 DNA sequence: TGTGCCACCAGTGACACCGGGACATTAGGCTCCTACAATGAGCAGTTCTTC.